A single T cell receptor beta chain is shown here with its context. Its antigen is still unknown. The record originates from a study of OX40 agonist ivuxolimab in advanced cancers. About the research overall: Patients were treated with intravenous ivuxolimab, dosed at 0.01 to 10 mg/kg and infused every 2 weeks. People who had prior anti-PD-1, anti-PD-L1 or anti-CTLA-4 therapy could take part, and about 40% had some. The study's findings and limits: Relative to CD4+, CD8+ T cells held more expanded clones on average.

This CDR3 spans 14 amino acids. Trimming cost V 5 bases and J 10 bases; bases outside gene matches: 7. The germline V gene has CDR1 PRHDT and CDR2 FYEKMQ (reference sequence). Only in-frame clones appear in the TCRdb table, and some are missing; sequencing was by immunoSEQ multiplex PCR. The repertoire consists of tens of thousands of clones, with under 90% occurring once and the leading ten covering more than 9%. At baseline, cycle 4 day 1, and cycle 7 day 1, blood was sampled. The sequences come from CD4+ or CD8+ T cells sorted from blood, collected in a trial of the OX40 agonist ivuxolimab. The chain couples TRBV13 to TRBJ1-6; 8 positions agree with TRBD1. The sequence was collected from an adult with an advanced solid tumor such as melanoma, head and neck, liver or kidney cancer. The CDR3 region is CASSRRTGMSPLHF. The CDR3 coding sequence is TGTGCCAGCAGCCGACGGACAGGGATGTCACCCCTCCACTTT. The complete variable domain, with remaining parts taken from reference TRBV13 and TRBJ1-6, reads AAGVIQSPRHLIKEKRETATLKCYPIPRHDTVYWYQQGPGQDPQFLISFYEKMQSDKGSIPDRFSAQQFSDYHSELNMSSLELGDSALYFCASSRRTGMSPLHFGNGTRLTVT.